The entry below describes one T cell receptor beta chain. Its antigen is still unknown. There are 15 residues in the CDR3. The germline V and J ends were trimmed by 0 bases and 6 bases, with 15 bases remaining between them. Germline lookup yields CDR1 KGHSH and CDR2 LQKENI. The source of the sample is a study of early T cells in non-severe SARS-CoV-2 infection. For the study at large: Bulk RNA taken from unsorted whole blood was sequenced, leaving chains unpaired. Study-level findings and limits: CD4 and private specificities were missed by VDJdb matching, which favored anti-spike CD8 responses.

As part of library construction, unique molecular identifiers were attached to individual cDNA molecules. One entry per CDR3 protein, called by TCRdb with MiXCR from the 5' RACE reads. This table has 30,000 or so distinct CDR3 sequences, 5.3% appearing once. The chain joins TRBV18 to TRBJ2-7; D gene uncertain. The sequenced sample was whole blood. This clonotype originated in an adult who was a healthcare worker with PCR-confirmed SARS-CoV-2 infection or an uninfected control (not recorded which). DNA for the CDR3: TGTGCCAGCTCACCACCATCGACACGCCCGAGCGAGCAGTACTTC. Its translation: CASSPPSTRPSEQYF.